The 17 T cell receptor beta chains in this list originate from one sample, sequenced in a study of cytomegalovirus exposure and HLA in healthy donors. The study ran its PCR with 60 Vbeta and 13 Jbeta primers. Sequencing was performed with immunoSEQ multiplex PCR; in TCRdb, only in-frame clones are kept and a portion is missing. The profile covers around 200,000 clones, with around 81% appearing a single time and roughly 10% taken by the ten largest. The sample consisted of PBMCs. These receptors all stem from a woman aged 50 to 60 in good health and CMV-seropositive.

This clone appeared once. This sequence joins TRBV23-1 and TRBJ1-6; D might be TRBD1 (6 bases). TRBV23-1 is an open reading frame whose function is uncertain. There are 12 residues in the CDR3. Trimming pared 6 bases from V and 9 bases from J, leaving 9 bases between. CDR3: CASRTGCSPLHF. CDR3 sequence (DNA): TGCGCCAGCAGGACAGGTTGTTCACCCCTCCACTTT.

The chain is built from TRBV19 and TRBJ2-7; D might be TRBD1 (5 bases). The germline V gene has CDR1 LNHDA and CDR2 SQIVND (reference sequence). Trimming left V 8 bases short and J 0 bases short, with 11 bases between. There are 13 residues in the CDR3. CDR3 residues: CASRQLSSYEQYF. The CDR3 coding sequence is TGTGCCAGTCGACAGTTATCCTCCTACGAGCAGTACTTC.

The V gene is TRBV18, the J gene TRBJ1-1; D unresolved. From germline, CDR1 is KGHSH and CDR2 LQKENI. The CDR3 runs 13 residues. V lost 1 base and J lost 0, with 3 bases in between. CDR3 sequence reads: CASSPLMNTEAFF. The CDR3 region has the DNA TGTGCCAGCTCACCACTAATGAACACTGAAGCTTTCTTT.

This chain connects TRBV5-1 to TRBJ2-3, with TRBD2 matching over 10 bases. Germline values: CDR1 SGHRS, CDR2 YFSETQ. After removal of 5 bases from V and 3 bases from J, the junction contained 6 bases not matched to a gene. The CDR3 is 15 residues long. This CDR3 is CASSGAGGVTDTQYF. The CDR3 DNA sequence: TGCGCCAGCAGTGGAGCGGGGGGGGTGACAGATACGCAGTATTTT. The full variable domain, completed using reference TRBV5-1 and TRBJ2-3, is KAGVTQTPRYLIKTRGQQVTLSCSPISGHRSVSWYQQTPGQGLQFLFEYFSETQRNKGNFPGRFSGRQFSNSRSEMNVSTLELGDSALYLCASSGAGGVTDTQYFGPGTRLTVL.

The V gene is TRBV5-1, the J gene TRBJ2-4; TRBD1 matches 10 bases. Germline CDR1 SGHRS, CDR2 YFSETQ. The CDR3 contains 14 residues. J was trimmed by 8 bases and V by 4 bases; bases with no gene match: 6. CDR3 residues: CASSLGTGEDIQYF. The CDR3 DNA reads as TGCGCCAGCAGCCTTGGGACAGGGGAGGACATTCAGTACTTC.

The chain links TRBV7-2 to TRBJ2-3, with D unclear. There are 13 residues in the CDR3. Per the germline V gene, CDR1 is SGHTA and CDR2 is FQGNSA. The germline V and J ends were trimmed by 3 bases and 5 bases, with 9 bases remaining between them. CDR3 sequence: CASSFRSGDTQYF. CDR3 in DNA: TGTGCCAGCAGCTTCCGGTCTGGAGATACGCAGTATTTT.

The DNA of the CDR3 is TGTGCCAGCAGCTTAGCGGCGGGGCTAAATGAAAAACTGTTTTTT. This translates into CASSLAAGLNEKLFF. The chain links TRBV7-2 to TRBJ1-4; possibly TRBD1 for D (5 bases). CDR1 and CDR2 from the germline V gene are SGHTA and FQGNSA. The CDR3 extends over 15 amino acids. Trimming stripped 0 bases from V and 5 bases from J, with 10 bases between.

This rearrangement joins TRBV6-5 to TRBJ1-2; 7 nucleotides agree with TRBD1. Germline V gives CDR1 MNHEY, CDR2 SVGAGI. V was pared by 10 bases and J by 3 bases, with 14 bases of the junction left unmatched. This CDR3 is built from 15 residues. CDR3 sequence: CANRGQGVCHYGYTF. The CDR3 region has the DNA TGTGCCAACCGGGGGCAGGGGGTCTGTCACTATGGCTACACCTTC.

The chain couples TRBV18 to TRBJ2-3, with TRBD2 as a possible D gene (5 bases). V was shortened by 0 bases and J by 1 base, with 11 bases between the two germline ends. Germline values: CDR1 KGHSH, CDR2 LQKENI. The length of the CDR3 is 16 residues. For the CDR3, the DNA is TGTGCCAGCTCACCACCCGGCCTAGCCGGCACAGATACGCAGTATTTT. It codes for CASSPPGLAGTDTQYF.

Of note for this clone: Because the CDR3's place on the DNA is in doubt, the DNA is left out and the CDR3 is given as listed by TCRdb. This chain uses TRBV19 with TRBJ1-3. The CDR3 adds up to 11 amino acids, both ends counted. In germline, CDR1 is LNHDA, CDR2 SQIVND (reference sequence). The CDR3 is CASTSGLSSGF.

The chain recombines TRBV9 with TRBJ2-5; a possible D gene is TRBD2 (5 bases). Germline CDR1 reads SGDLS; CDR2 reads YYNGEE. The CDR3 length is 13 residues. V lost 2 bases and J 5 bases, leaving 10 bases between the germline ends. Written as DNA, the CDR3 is TGTGCCAGCAGCGTTACCACGGGGGAGACCCAGTACTTC. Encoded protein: CASSVTTGETQYF.

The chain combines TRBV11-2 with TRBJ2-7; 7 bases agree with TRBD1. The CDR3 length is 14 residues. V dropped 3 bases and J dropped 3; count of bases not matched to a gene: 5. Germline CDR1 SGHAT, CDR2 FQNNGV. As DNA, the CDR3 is TGTGCCAGCAGCTTGGGGGACAGCATCTACGAGCAGTACTTC. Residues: CASSLGDSIYEQYF.

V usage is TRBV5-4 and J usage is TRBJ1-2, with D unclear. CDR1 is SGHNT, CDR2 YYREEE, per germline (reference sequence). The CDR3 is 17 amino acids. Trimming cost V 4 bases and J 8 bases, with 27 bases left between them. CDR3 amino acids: CASSAGKKRADGEGYTF. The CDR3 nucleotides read TGTGCCAGCAGCGCCGGGAAAAAGCGTGCAGACGGCGAAGGCTACACCTTC.

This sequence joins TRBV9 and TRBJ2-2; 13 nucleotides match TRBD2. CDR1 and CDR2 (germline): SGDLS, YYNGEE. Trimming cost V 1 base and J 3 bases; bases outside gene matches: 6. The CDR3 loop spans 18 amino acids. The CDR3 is CASSVTSGGAFDTGELFF. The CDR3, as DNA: TGTGCCAGCAGCGTAACTAGCGGGGGGGCGTTCGACACCGGGGAGCTGTTTTTT.

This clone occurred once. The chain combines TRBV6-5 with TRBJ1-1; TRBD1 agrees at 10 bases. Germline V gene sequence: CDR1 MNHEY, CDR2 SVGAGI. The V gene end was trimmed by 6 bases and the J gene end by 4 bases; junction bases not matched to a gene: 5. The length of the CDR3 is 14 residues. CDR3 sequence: CASRAGTGATEAFF. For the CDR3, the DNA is TGTGCCAGCAGGGCTGGGACAGGGGCCACTGAAGCTTTCTTT.

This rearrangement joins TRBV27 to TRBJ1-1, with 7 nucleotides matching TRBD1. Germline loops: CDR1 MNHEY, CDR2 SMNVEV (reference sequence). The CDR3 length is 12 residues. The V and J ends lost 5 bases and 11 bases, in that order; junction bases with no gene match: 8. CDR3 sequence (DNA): TGTGCCAGCAGTACTAAGGGGGCAGGGGCTTTCTTT. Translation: CASSTKGAGAFF.

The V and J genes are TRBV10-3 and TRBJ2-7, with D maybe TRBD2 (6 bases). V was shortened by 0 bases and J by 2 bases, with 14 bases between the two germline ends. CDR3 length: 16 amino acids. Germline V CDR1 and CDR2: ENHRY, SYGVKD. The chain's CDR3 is CAISESNAGLAYEQYF. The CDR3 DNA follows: TGTGCCATCAGTGAGTCTAACGCGGGGCTTGCCTACGAGCAGTACTTC.